This T cell receptor (beta chain) was sequenced in a study of CD8 T cell repertoires and HIV-1 epitope variants. On the study more broadly: Epitopes were three Gag families plus Nef HW9 and YT9.

In germline, CDR1 is MNHNY, CDR2 SVGAGI (reference sequence). V lost 6 bases and J 8 bases, leaving 22 bases between the germline ends. The CDR3 is 15 amino acids. In the case of this clone: Its antigen is currently unknown.

The study, taken as a whole, reports: Four or five clonotypes recognized Nef KF9, one HW9, none TAALDMSHF. Of roughly ten antigen-specific beta clonotypes, six or seven appeared to cross-react with escape variants.

The method was immunoSEQ multiplex PCR; TCRdb's version includes in-frame clones alone and lacks a portion of them. The sample shows over 90,000 clones, roughly four fifths of them seen only once. The V gene is TRBV6-6, the J gene TRBJ1-2, with D tentatively TRBD1 (5 bases). This TCR was recovered from a male donor with HIV. Sample: uncultured baseline CD8+ T cells from peripheral blood mononuclear cells (PBMCs). The CDR3 sequence: CASRTGGTTAGGYTF. The CDR3 region has the DNA TGTGCCAGCAGAACAGGCGGCACCACGGCGGGAGGCTACACCTTC.